This T cell receptor (beta chain) was recorded in a study of T cells in Graves' hyperthyroidism and ophthalmopathy. Overall study results and limits: Ophthalmopathy was distinguished from stable hyperthyroidism by 13 V-J signatures.

In its sample, this clonotype was seen many times. The target antigen is unknown. There are 19 residues in the CDR3. Germline V gene sequence: CDR1 MNHEY, CDR2 SVGEGT. Germline trimming cut 3 bases from V and 6 bases from J; bases unmatched to any gene: 13. Template material for amplifying TCR beta CDR3 regions consisted of RNA transcripts. During a first-round RT-PCR of the TCR CDR3, the HTBI primer set was used. TCRdb re-derived calls from the multiplex PCR reads in MiXCR, one entry per CDR3 protein. The sample yields about 610,000 distinct CDR3 sequences, over 12% seen once. The sample comprised blood. This sequence originates from a woman aged 40 to 55 with Graves' ophthalmopathy. V and J are TRBV6-2 or TRBV6-3 and TRBJ2-2; TRBD2 matches 13 bases. Here the CDR3 reads CASSYPTYAGLAGSGELFF. The CDR3 coding sequence is TGTGCCAGCAGTTATCCAACCTACGCGGGACTAGCGGGATCCGGGGAGCTGTTTTTT.